This T cell receptor beta chain was captured by sequencing in a study of OX40 agonist ivuxolimab in advanced cancers. Autoimmune disease history or systemic immunosuppression led to patients being barred. Study-wide results and limits: Antigen specificity remained undetermined for the expanded peripheral T cells. On average, CD8+ T cells had more expanded clones than CD4+.

Generated by immunoSEQ multiplex PCR, the TCRdb table keeps only in-frame clones and is missing some. The sample contains some 45,000 clones, roughly 82% of which appear only once. Notes on this clone: No antigen is known for it. The germline gene is not matched at one end of the junction; a read error may be the cause.

CDR1 is SGHTA and CDR2 is FQGNSA in the germline V gene. The CDR3 contains 15 residues. The J gene is TRBJ2-7, the V gene TRBV7-2; D may be TRBD2 (7 bases). The input for sequencing was CD4+ or CD8+ T cells sorted from blood, taken in a trial of the OX40 agonist ivuxolimab. The sequence derives from an adult with an advanced solid tumor such as melanoma, head and neck, liver or kidney cancer. The CDR3 DNA reads TGCGCCAGCAGCCAAGAAGGGGGGGCTAGATGGGAGCAGTACTTC. It specifies CASSQEGGARWEQYF. The entire variable domain, with the rest obtained from reference TRBV7-2 and TRBJ2-7, is as follows: GAGVSQSPSNKVTEKGKDVELRCDPISGHTALYWYRQSLGQGLEFLIYFQGNSAPDKSGLPSDRFSAERTGGSVSTLTIQRTQQEDSAVYLCASSQEGGARWEQYFGPGTRLTVT.